A selection of T cell receptor beta chains follows, all from one sample in a study of CD8 T cells in Susac syndrome. One entry per CDR3 protein, called by TCRdb with MiXCR from the immunoSEQ multiplex PCR reads. The sample consists of about 190,000 distinct CDR3 sequences, over 85% of them appearing once. The sample consisted of CD4+ T cells from PBMCs. These receptors were obtained from a human donor in good health. Each CDR3 is given with its conserved first and last residue. D genes are given only for firm matches. Size values are once, few and many counts, or a class for expanded clones, and some rows have none.

- TRBJ1-4 13 - TRBV28 CASRVGGTEKLFF TGTGCCAGCAGAGTGGGGGGAACTGAAAAACTGTTTTTT
- TRBJ1-1 13 - TRBV20-1 CSAVGVGIPEAFF TGCAGTGCGGTGGGAGTTGGAATCCCTGAAGCTTTCTTT
- TRBJ2-4 16 TRBD1 TRBV5-1 CASSPRDSLAKNIQYF TGCGCCAGCAGCCCCCGGGACAGTCTAGCCAAAAACATTCAGTACTTC
- TRBJ2-1 11 TRBD2 TRBV11-2 CASNLAGQQFF TGTGCCAGCAATTTAGCGGGGCAGCAGTTCTTC
- TRBJ2-5 16 TRBD1 TRBV4-3 CASSRKVVRGLETQYF TGCGCCAGCAGCCGCAAAGTAGTCAGGGGGCTGGAGACCCAGTACTTC
- TRBJ2-1 14 - TRBV24-1 CATSDLAVSNEQFF TGTGCCACCAGTGATTTAGCAGTATCGAATGAGCAGTTCTTC
few TRBJ2-3 13 - TRBV11-2 CASSLVGRDTQYF TGTGCCAGCAGCTTAGTGGGGAGAGATACGCAGTATTTT
once TRBJ2-1 13 TRBD1 TRBV29-1 CSADRGSYNEQFF TGCAGCGCGGACAGGGGGAGTTACAATGAGCAGTTCTTC
- TRBJ2-5 15 - TRBV24-1 CATSDFAGAPETQYF TGTGCCACCAGTGATTTTGCAGGTGCTCCAGAGACCCAGTACTTC
- TRBJ2-5 16 TRBD1 TRBV7-2 CASSPAGTGGAQTQYF TGTGCCAGCAGCCCCGCCGGGACAGGGGGCGCCCAGACCCAGTACTTC
- TRBJ2-1 13 - TRBV6-1 CASSRVFNNEQFF TGTGCCAGCAGCAGGGTCTTCAACAATGAGCAGTTCTTC
- TRBJ2-1 15 TRBD2 TRBV11-1 CASSLGSGFNNEQFF TGTGCCAGCAGCTTAGGTAGCGGGTTTAACAATGAGCAGTTCTTC
- TRBJ2-1 15 TRBD2 TRBV28 CASSDSGRVYNEQFF TGTGCCAGCAGTGATAGCGGGAGAGTGTACAATGAGCAGTTCTTC
- TRBJ2-1 14 TRBD1 TRBV29-1 CSARPGTGDNEQFF TGCAGCGCCAGACCCGGGACAGGGGACAATGAGCAGTTCTTC
- TRBJ2-1 14 - TRBV20-1 CSVVAPGYYNEQFF TGCAGTGTTGTAGCGCCGGGATATTACAATGAGCAGTTCTTC